The source of this T cell receptor (beta chain) is a study of radiotherapy plus CTLA-4 blockade in lung cancer. Study in general: Disease control was seen in 30% to 35% of patients, objective responses in around 20%.

V lost 2 bases and J lost 1, with 15 bases in between. CDR1 is MDHEN, CDR2 SYDVKM, per germline. The CDR3 loop spans 17 amino acids. Clones were sequenced by immunoSEQ multiplex PCR, and TCRdb holds only the in-frame ones, with some missing. The sample gives approximately 81,000 clones, more than 60% of which show up once; approximately 3.9% is in the top ten. This TCR was sampled from a human donor with non-small cell lung cancer who had a partial response to radiotherapy plus ipilimumab. Some clones in this sample may be carry-over from other donors' samples. The chain links TRBV28 to TRBJ1-5; the D gene is possibly TRBD1 (5 bases). The sample consisted of peripheral blood, taken from a patient treated with radiotherapy plus ipilimumab. CDR3 sequence: CASSLGGGGVSNQPQHF. The CDR3 DNA sequence: TGTGCCAGCAGTTTAGGTGGGGGAGGAGTAAGCAATCAGCCCCAGCATTTT.